This record concerns one T cell receptor (beta chain) sequence. This sample stems from a study of blood T cell repertoires in COVID-19. At the level of the study: Nucleic acid was either cDNA or gDNA, and it came from T cells, B-cell-depleted T cells, or PBMCs.

Generated by immunoSEQ multiplex PCR, the TCRdb table keeps only in-frame clones and is missing some. Seen here are 100,000 to 150,000 clones, 80% to 85% observed once, and the top ten hold 3% to 4.5%. The CDR3 runs to 16 residues. J was trimmed by 8 bases and V by 2 bases; bases with no gene match: 13. Per germline, CDR1 SGDLS and CDR2 YYNGEE. Sequenced input: PBMCs or T cells enriched from blood (not recorded which). The chain links TRBV9 to TRBJ2-1, with TRBD1 identical over 7 bases. The receptor was isolated from a woman aged 30 to 39 who had recovered from COVID-19. The chain's CDR3 is CASSVEGAGSVDEQFF. The CDR3 coding sequence is TGTGCCAGCAGCGTCGAGGGGGCCGGTAGCGTGGATGAGCAGTTCTTC.